A single sample is the source of the 27 T cell receptor beta chains below, sequenced in a study of blood T cell repertoires in COVID-19. The assay was immunoSEQ multiplex PCR, and TCRdb's table has in-frame clones only and misses some. The data contain some 200,000 clones, roughly four fifths of them singletons. Sequencing used PBMCs or T cells enriched from blood (not recorded which). The source is a woman in her thirties or forties with acute COVID-19.

The V gene is TRBV2, the J gene TRBJ2-7; weak D call: TRBD2 (5 bases). The germline V and J ends were trimmed by 5 bases and 0 bases, with 17 bases remaining between them. There are 16 residues in the CDR3. The germline V gene encodes CDR1 SNHLY and CDR2 FYNNEI. The CDR3 DNA follows: TGTGCCAGCAGTCCGTTAGACTACTATAACTCCTACGAGCAGTACTTC. This encodes CASSPLDYYNSYEQYF. Filled out from reference TRBV2 and TRBJ2-7, the complete variable domain reads EPEVTQTPSHQVTQMGQEVILRCVPISNHLYFYWYRQILGQKVEFLVSFYNNEISEKSEIFDDQFSVERPDGSNFTLKIRSTKLEDSAMYFCASSPLDYYNSYEQYFGPGTRLTVT.

The V call is TRBV4-1, the J call TRBJ1-3, with D possibly matching TRBD1 (5 bases). The CDR3 sequence is 15 residues long. Germline CDR1 and CDR2: MGHRA and YSYEKL. V lost 3 bases to trimming and J lost 7 bases, with 16 bases between them. Written as DNA, the CDR3 is TGCGCCAGCAGCCAGGGGCAGACAGTGAAGAACACCATATATTTT. As protein: CASSQGQTVKNTIYF.

CDR3 protein: CASTAKGRNTIYF. The DNA for the CDR3 is TGTGCCAGTACAGCAAAGGGGAGAAACACCATATATTTT. The chain combines TRBV28 with TRBJ1-3; a possible D gene is TRBD1 (5 bases). V was pared by 9 bases and J by 5 bases, with 14 bases between. The length of the CDR3 is 13 residues. Per germline, CDR1 MDHEN and CDR2 SYDVKM.

The rearrangement links TRBV7-9 to TRBJ2-5, with a tentative D call TRBD2 (5 bases). Germline CDR1 is SEHNR and CDR2 is FQNEAQ (reference sequence). This CDR3 spans 16 amino acids. V lost 0 bases, J lost 4 bases, and 15 bases lay in between. In nucleotides, the CDR3 is TGTGCCAGCAGCTTAGCGGCCGGACTGGCAAGAGAGACCCAGTACTTC. Amino acid sequence: CASSLAAGLARETQYF.

In its sample, this clone was seen once. V usage is TRBV18 and J usage is TRBJ1-1; TRBD1 might be the D (6 bases). This CDR3 comprises 13 residues. Germline CDR1 reads KGHSH; CDR2 reads LQKENI. Between the trimmed V and J ends, which lost 3 bases and 7 bases, there was a span of 12 bases. The chain's CDR3 is CASSPVQGGEAFF. CDR3 nucleotides: TGTGCCAGCTCACCTGTACAGGGTGGTGAAGCTTTCTTT.

The chain couples TRBV6-5 to TRBJ2-5; 7 bases are shared with TRBD1. Trimming removed 4 bases from V and 4 bases from J; junction bases left unmatched: 3. The CDR3 sequence is 13 residues long. CDR1 and CDR2 from the germline V gene are MNHEY and SVGAGI. CDR3 protein: CASSFTGAETQYF. CDR3 sequence (DNA): TGTGCCAGCAGTTTCACAGGGGCAGAGACCCAGTACTTC.

The chain joins TRBV18 to TRBJ2-2; 9 nucleotides align to TRBD1. Germline V gene lookup returns CDR1 KGHSH and CDR2 LQKENI. V lost 2 bases and J lost 2; bases outside the gene matches: 6. The CDR3 sequence is 17 residues long. The CDR3 here is CASSPIPGQGNTGELFF. CDR3 in DNA: TGTGCCAGCTCACCAATCCCGGGACAGGGCAACACCGGGGAGCTGTTTTTT.

This clone appeared a few times. V is TRBV19 and J is TRBJ2-3; no firm D call. Germline V gene sequence: CDR1 LNHDA, CDR2 SQIVND (reference sequence). This CDR3 contains 14 residues. The ends were cut back, 7 bases at V and 1 base at J, with 12 bases in the middle. Here the CDR3 DNA reads TGTGCCAGTAACCTGTACTACGGCACAGATACGCAGTATTTT. It encodes CASNLYYGTDTQYF.

This chain links TRBV3-1 (or the pseudogene TRBV3-2) with TRBJ1-6; TRBD1 agrees at 9 bases. The J segment lost 11 bases and the V segment lost 1 base, leaving 3 bases of the junction unmatched. CDR3 length: 14 residues. In germline, CDR1 is LGHDT, CDR2 YNNKEL (reference sequence). In DNA form, the CDR3 reads TGTGCCAGCAGCCAAGGAACAGGGGGCCCACCCCTCCACTTT. Translated, it gives CASSQGTGGPPLHF.

The rearrangement joins TRBV30 to TRBJ1-5; TRBD1 agrees at 8 bases. Per germline, CDR1 GTSNPN and CDR2 SVGIG (reference sequence). The junction had 10 bases not matched to a gene; V was cut back by 0 bases and J by 6 bases. The CDR3 has 16 residues. The CDR3 sequence is CAWSVPLDRGGQPQHF. The CDR3 nucleotides are TGTGCCTGGAGTGTACCCCTTGACAGGGGTGGTCAGCCCCAGCATTTT.

The V and J genes are TRBV5-1 and TRBJ2-1, with a possible D match to TRBD1 (6 bases). Germline V gene lookup returns CDR1 SGHRS and CDR2 YFSETQ. The CDR3 consists of 15 residues. V shed 3 bases and J shed 5 bases, with 15 bases lying between them. The CDR3 sequence: CASSSTGTLNNEQFF. In nucleotides, the CDR3 is TGCGCCAGCAGCTCGACCGGGACACTAAACAATGAGCAGTTCTTC.

Here the CDR3 reads CASSLGRGLYEKLFF. The CDR3 bases are TGTGCCAGCAGCTTAGGCCGGGGTTTATATGAAAAACTGTTTTTT. This sequence joins TRBV11-2 and TRBJ1-4; no clear D. V was pared by 1 base and J by 6 bases, with 12 bases between. Germline V gene lookup returns CDR1 SGHAT and CDR2 FQNNGV. CDR3 length equals 15 residues.

V gene TRBV9 combines with J gene TRBJ1-5; D gene ambiguous. Germline loops: CDR1 SGDLS, CDR2 YYNGEE. The CDR3 covers 13 residues. Trimming stripped 3 bases from V and 6 bases from J, with 10 bases between. The CDR3 spells CASSGVPGQPQHF. The CDR3 DNA follows: TGTGCCAGCAGCGGAGTACCGGGTCAGCCCCAGCATTTT.

The chain couples TRBV11-2 to TRBJ1-2; no reliable D call. In germline, CDR1 is SGHAT, CDR2 FQNNGV. The V end was cut by 5 bases, the J end by 5 bases, with 12 bases between. This CDR3 region has 13 residues. The CDR3 nucleotides read TGTGCCAGCAGCCACCACCGGGGATATGGCTACACCTTC. Translation: CASSHHRGYGYTF.

This chain's CDR3 is CSVESRDRGYEQYF. The CDR3 region has the DNA TGCAGCGTTGAAAGCCGCGACAGGGGCTACGAGCAGTACTTC. The rearrangement uses TRBV29-1 and TRBJ2-7; 8 bases match TRBD1. The V and J ends lost 2 bases and 3 bases, in that order; junction bases with no gene match: 6. This CDR3 spans 14 amino acids. Germline V gives CDR1 SQVTM, CDR2 ANQGSEA.

This clone was picked up one time. This chain links TRBV5-6 with TRBJ2-4, with D tentatively TRBD1 (6 bases). From germline, CDR1 is SGHDT and CDR2 YYEEEE. This CDR3 has 14 amino acids. V was cut by 3 bases and J by 7 bases, with 14 bases left in between. CDR3 sequence: CASSSIGGVNIQYF. CDR3 coding DNA: TGTGCCAGCAGCTCCATAGGGGGAGTGAACATTCAGTACTTC.

This chain links TRBV15 with TRBJ1-2, with TRBD1 identical over 7 bases. The CDR3 loop spans 15 amino acids. Germline CDR1 LNHNV, CDR2 YYDKDF (reference sequence). V dropped 2 bases and J dropped 8; count of bases not matched to a gene: 11. The CDR3, as DNA: TGTGCCACCAGCAGACCAACACAGGGGTCGGTCGGCTACACCTTC. Protein: CATSRPTQGSVGYTF.

This clone was detected ten times or more. The rearrangement joins TRBV7-3 to TRBJ2-7; weak D call: TRBD1 (5 bases). Per germline, CDR1 SGHTA and CDR2 FQGTGA. This CDR3 has 14 amino acids. Trimming left V 2 bases short and J 7 bases short, with 15 bases between. CDR3 in DNA: TGTGCCAGCAGCTTATTAACCAGGGTCCGGGAGCAGTACTTC. This sequence encodes CASSLLTRVREQYF.

The chain has TRBV5-5 and TRBJ1-2; 10 bases agree with TRBD1. Germline CDR1 is SGHKS and CDR2 is YYEKEE (reference sequence). V trimming: 3 bases; J trimming: 2 bases; junction bases outside the gene matches: 10. This CDR3 has 17 residues. CDR3: CASSSVPGTGENYGYTF. In DNA form, the CDR3 reads TGTGCCAGCAGCTCCGTTCCCGGGACAGGGGAGAACTATGGCTACACCTTC.

The chain combines TRBV28 with TRBJ2-1; 8 positions match TRBD1. The CDR3 contains 16 residues. V shed 5 bases and J 2 bases; nucleotides not matched to a gene: 8. CDR1 and CDR2 from the germline V gene are MDHEN and SYDVKM. CDR3 sequence (DNA): TGTGCCAGCAGTGCTTACAGGGGGTTAACCTACAATGAGCAGTTCTTC. It translates to CASSAYRGLTYNEQFF. Looking up the rest from reference TRBV28 and TRBJ2-1 gives the full variable domain: DVKVTQSSRYLVKRTGEKVFLECVQDMDHENMFWYRQDPGLGLRLIYFSYDVKMKEKGDIPEGYSVSREKKERFSLILESASTNQTSMYLCASSAYRGLTYNEQFFGPGTRLTVL.

The rearrangement uses TRBV7-6 and TRBJ2-1; tentatively, D is TRBD2 (5 bases). The germline CDR1 and CDR2 sequences are SGHVS and FNYEAQ. This CDR3 contains 22 residues. Trimming left V 4 bases short and J 2 bases short, with 33 bases between. CDR3 amino acids: CASSSYRAGGSADSKPYNEQFF. CDR3 nucleotides: TGTGCCAGCAGCTCTTACCGGGCAGGAGGTTCGGCCGACTCCAAACCCTACAATGAGCAGTTCTTC.

V usage is TRBV12-3 or TRBV12-4 and J usage is TRBJ1-3, with TRBD1 as a possible D gene (5 bases). The CDR3 totals 13 residues. The V end lost 6 bases, the J end lost 9 bases, and 15 bases lay between the germline ends. The DNA of the CDR3 is TGTGCCAGCAGGACCTTGGGGGGTAGCACCATATATTTT. This translates into CASRTLGGSTIYF.

V usage is TRBV5-1 and J usage is TRBJ1-1, with D perhaps TRBD1 (5 bases). Germline CDR1 is SGHRS and CDR2 is YFSETQ. V lost 3 bases, J lost 4 bases, and 19 bases lay in between. There are 16 residues in the CDR3. CDR3 region: CASSSEGARMGTEAFF. The CDR3 nucleotides are TGCGCCAGCAGCTCGGAAGGGGCCCGCATGGGCACTGAAGCTTTCTTT.

V gene TRBV30 combines with J gene TRBJ1-1; TRBD1 agrees at 7 bases. Germline CDR1 reads GTSNPN; CDR2 reads SVGIG (reference sequence). The junction had 9 bases not matched to a gene; V was cut back by 1 base and J by 4 bases. The CDR3 spans 15 residues. DNA for the CDR3: TGTGCCTGGAGTGCCCAGACAGGGTACGGCACTGAAGCTTTCTTT. Protein: CAWSAQTGYGTEAFF.

The chain recombines TRBV5-8 with TRBJ2-1; 8 nucleotides match TRBD2. Looked up from germline, CDR1 is SGHTS and CDR2 is YDEGEE. The V segment lost 4 bases and the J segment 0 bases; nucleotides outside the gene matches: 12. The CDR3 has 18 amino acids. The CDR3 coding sequence is TGTGCCAGCAGCCTGGGTGAGCGGGAGAGATCCTCCTACAATGAGCAGTTCTTC. This sequence encodes CASSLGERERSSYNEQFF. Full variable domain (remainder filled in from reference TRBV5-8 and TRBJ2-1): EAGVTQSPTHLIKTRGQQATLRCSPISGHTSVYWYQQALGLGLQFLLWYDEGEERNRGNFPPRFSGRQFPNYSSELNVNALELEDSALYLCASSLGERERSSYNEQFFGPGTRLTVL.

This chain links TRBV3-1 (or the pseudogene TRBV3-2) with TRBJ1-3; weak D call: TRBD1 (6 bases). In germline, CDR1 is LGHDT, CDR2 YNNKEL (reference sequence). The V and J ends lost 2 bases and 3 bases respectively, with 8 bases between them. The CDR3 is 14 amino acids. The CDR3 here is CASSQNRVGNTIYF. The CDR3 DNA reads TGTGCCAGCAGCCAAAACAGGGTTGGAAACACCATATATTTT.

This rearrangement joins TRBV5-5 to TRBJ2-7, with 7 bases identical to TRBD1. The CDR3 totals 15 residues. The germline V gene has CDR1 SGHKS and CDR2 YYEKEE (reference sequence). V shed 2 bases and J 3 bases; nucleotides not matched to a gene: 8. The CDR3 is CASSFQGTADYEQYF. The DNA for the CDR3 is TGTGCCAGCAGCTTCCAAGGGACAGCTGACTACGAGCAGTACTTC.